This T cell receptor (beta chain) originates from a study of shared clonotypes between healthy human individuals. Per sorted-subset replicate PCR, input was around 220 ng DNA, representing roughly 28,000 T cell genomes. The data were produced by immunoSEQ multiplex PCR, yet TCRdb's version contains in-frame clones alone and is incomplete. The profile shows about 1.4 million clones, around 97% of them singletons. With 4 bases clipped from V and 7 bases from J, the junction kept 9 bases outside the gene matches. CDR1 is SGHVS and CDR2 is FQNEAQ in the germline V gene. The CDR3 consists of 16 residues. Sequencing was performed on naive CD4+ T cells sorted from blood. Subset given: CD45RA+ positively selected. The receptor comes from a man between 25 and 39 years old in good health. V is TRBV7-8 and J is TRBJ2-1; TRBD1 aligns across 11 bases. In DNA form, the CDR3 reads TGTGCCAGCAGCTCGGCCTGGACAGGGGGCAGAAATGAGCAGTTCTTC. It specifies CASSSAWTGGRNEQFF.